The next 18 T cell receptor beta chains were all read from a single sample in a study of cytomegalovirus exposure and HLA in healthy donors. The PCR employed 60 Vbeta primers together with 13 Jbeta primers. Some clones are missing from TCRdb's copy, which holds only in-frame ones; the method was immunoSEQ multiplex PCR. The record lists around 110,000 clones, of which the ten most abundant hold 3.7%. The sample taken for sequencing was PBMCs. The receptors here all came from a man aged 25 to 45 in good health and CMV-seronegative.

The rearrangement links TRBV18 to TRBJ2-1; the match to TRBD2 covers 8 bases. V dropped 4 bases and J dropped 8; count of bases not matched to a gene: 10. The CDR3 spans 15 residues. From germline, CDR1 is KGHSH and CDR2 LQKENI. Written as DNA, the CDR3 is TGTGCCAGCTCACTGACCGGGACTAGGGGACATGAGCAGTTCTTC. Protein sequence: CASSLTGTRGHEQFF.

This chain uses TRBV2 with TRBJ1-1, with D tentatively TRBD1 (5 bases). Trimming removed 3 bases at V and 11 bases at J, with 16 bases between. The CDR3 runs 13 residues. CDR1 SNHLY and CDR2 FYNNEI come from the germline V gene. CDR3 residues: CASSDRDSRRAFF. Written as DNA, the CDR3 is TGTGCCAGCAGTGATAGGGACTCCCGCCGGGCTTTCTTT.

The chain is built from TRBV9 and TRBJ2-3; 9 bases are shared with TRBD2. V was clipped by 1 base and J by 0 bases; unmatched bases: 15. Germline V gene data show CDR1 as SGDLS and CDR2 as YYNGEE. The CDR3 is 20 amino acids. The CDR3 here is CASSVTEPPSGDSSTDTQYF. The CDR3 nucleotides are TGTGCCAGCAGCGTAACCGAACCGCCTAGCGGGGACTCTAGCACAGATACGCAGTATTTT.

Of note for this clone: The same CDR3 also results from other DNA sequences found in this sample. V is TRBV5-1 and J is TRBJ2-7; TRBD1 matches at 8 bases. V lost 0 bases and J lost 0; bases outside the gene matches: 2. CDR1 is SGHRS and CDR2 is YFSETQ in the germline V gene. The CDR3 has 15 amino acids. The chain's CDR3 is CASSLGGTGSYEQYF. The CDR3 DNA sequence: TGCGCCAGCAGCTTGGGTGGGACAGGCTCCTACGAGCAGTACTTC.

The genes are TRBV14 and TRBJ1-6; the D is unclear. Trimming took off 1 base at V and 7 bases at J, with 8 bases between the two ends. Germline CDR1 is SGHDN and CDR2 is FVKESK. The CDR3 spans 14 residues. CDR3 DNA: TGTGCCAGCAGCCAAGTAAGCCCCAATTCACCCCTCCACTTT. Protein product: CASSQVSPNSPLHF.

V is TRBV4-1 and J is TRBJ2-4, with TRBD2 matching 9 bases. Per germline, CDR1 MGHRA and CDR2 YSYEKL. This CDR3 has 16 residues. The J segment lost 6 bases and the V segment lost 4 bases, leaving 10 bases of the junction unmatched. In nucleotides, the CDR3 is TGCGCCAGCAGCCCCGCCGGCGGGGGGGTCTCAAACATTCAGTACTTC. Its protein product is CASSPAGGGVSNIQYF.

The CDR3 here is CASSFWTGAGTDTQYF. DNA for the CDR3: TGTGCCAGCAGTTTCTGGACAGGGGCTGGCACAGATACGCAGTATTTT. The gene calls are TRBV6-5 and TRBJ2-3; 9 bases are shared with TRBD1. Germline CDR1 is MNHEY and CDR2 is SVGAGI. The length of the CDR3 is 16 residues. J was trimmed by 1 base and V by 4 bases; bases with no gene match: 6.

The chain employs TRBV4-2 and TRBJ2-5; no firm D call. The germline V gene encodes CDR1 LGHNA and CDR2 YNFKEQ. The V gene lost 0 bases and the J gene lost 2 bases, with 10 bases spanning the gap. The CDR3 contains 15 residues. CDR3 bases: TGTGCCAGCAGCCAAGATATGAACTCGCAAGAGACCCAGTACTTC. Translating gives CASSQDMNSQETQYF.

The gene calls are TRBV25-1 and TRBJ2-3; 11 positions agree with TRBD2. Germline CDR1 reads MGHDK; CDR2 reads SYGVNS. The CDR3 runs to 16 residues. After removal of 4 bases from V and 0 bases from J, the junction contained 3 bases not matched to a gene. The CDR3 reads CASSVGLAASTDTQYF. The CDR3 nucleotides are TGTGCCAGCAGTGTGGGACTAGCGGCTAGCACAGATACGCAGTATTTT.

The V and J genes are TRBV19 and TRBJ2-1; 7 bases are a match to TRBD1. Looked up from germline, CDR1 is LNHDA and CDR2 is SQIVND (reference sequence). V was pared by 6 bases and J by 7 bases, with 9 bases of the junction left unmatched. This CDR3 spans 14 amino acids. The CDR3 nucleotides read TGTGCCAGTAGCTGGTCGACAGGGCGGAATGAGCAGTTCTTC. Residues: CASSWSTGRNEQFF.

In DNA, the CDR3 is TGCGCCAGCAGCCCCCGGGGGGTGAGTGAGCAGTACTTC. Protein product: CASSPRGVSEQYF. The chain has TRBV5-1 and TRBJ2-5; 7 nucleotides agree with TRBD2. The V gene end was trimmed by 4 bases and the J gene end by 11 bases; junction bases not matched to a gene: 11. CDR1 and CDR2 from the germline V gene are SGHRS and YFSETQ. The CDR3 is 13 amino acids.

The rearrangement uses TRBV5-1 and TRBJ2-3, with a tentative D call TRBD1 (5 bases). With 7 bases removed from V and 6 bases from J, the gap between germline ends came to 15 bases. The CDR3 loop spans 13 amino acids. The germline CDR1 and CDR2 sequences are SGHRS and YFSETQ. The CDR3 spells CASLNSGSDTQYF. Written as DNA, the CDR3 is TGCGCCAGCTTAAATTCAGGGTCGGATACGCAGTATTTT.

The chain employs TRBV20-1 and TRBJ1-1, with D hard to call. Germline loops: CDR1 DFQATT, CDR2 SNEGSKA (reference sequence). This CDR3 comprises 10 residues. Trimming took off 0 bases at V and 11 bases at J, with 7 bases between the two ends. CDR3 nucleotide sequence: TGCAGTGCTAGAGACGAGTCGGCTTTCTTT. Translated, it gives CSARDESAFF.

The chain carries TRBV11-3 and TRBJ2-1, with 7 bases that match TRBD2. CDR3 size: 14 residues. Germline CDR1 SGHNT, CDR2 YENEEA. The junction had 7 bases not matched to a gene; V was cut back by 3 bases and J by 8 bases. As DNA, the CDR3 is TGTGCCAGCAGCTTGACGGGGGGTAGGGATGAGCAGTTCTTC. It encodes CASSLTGGRDEQFF.

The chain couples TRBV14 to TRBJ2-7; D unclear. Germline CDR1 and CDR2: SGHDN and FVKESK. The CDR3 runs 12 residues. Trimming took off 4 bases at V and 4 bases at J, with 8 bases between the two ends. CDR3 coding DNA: TGTGCCAGCAGCCGTTACCGGTACGAGCAGTACTTC. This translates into CASSRYRYEQYF.

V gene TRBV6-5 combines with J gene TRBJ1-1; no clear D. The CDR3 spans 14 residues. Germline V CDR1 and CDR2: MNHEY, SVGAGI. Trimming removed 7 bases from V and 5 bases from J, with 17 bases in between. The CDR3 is CASTYHSGETEAFF. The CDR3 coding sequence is TGTGCCAGCACCTACCACTCAGGCGAAACTGAAGCTTTCTTT.

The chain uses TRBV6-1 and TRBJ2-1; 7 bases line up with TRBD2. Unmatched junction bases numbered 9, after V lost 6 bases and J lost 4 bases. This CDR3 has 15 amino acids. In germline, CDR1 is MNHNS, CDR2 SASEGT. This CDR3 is CASRLAGVPYNEQFF. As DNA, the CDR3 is TGTGCCAGCAGGCTGGCGGGGGTTCCATACAATGAGCAGTTCTTC.

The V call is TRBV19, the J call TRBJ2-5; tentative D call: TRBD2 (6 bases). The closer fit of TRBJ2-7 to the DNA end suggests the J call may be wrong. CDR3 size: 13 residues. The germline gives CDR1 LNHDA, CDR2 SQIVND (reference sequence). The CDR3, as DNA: TGTGCCAGTAGTATGGAGGGATCCTACGAGCAGTACTTC. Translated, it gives CASSMEGSYEQYF.